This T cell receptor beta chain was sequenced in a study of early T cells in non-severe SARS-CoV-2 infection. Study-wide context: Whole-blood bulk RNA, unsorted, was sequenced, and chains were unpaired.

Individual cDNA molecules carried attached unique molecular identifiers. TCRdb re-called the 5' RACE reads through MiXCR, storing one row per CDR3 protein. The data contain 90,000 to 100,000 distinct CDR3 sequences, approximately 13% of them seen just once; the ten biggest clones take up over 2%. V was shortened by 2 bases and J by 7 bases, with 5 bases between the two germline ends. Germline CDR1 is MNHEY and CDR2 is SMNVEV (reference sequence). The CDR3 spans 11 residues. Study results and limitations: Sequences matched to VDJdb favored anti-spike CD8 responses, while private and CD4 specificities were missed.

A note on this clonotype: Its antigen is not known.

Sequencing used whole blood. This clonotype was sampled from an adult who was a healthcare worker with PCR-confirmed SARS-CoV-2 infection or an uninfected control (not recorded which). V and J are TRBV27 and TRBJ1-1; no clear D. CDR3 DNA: TGTGCCAGCAGTTTAGGCGGTGAAGCTTTCTTT. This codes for CASSLGGEAFF.